This T cell receptor beta chain was found in a study of radiation and T cells in renal cell carcinoma. Study information: Nephrectomy followed 15 Gy stereotactic body radiation by 4 weeks. Findings and limits, study-wide: Pretreatment tumor biopsies were lacking, so baseline clonotypes are unknown. In blood, top tumor clones expanded by 2 weeks, shrinking by 4.

The CDR3 is 16 residues long. Losses at the gene ends were 5 bases for V and 7 bases for J; bases not matched to a gene: 11. Germline CDR1 and CDR2: SEHNR and FQNEAQ (reference sequence). Worth noting for this clone: Its antigen remains unknown.

The data were produced by immunoSEQ multiplex PCR, yet TCRdb's version contains in-frame clones alone and is incomplete. Seen here are fewer than 90,000 clones, around 85% observed once, and the top ten hold 22%. Time point: blood 2 weeks post-SBRT. Treatment denoted: 15 Gy SBRT to primary tumor, nephrectomy 4 weeks later. After SBRT, blood was collected at 2 and 4 weeks, plus baseline. The rearrangement joins TRBV7-9 to TRBJ1-4; 9 bases match TRBD1. The source of this sequence is a woman between 50 and 59 years old with renal cell carcinoma. The sequences come from blood, collected from a patient whose treatment included radiotherapy and nephrectomy. DNA for the CDR3: TGTGCCAGCAGCCCTAACACAGGGGGCATTGGTGAAAAACTGTTTTTT. It translates to CASSPNTGGIGEKLFF.